A single sample gave rise to the 28 T cell receptor beta chains below, sequenced in a study of blood T cell repertoires in COVID-19. The method was immunoSEQ multiplex PCR; TCRdb's version includes in-frame clones alone and lacks a portion of them. The repertoire consists of hundreds of thousands of clones, with about 90% occurring once and the leading ten covering roughly 2.1%. Sample: peripheral blood. Receptor source: a man aged 18 to 30 with active or convalescent COVID-19.

This chain uses TRBV27 with TRBJ1-1; D is ambiguous. Germline loops: CDR1 MNHEY, CDR2 SMNVEV (reference sequence). This CDR3 contains 11 residues. Deletions cut 10 bases from V and 7 bases from J, with 13 bases between. Here the CDR3 DNA reads TGTGCCACCCGCTGGAGGAGTGAAGCTTTCTTT. Residues: CATRWRSEAFF.

The genes are TRBV18 and TRBJ2-1; possible D gene TRBD1, 5 bases. This CDR3 contains 12 residues. Germline V gives CDR1 KGHSH, CDR2 LQKENI. Trimming removed 3 bases from V and 12 bases from J, with 12 bases in between. This CDR3 is CASSPMTDGQFF. The CDR3 DNA reads as TGTGCCAGCTCACCTATGACAGATGGGCAGTTCTTC.

This chain uses TRBV3-1 (or the pseudogene TRBV3-2) with TRBJ2-7, with D uncertain. Germline V gives CDR1 LGHDT, CDR2 YNNKEL (reference sequence). V dropped 4 bases and J dropped 0 bases, with 10 bases sitting between them. The CDR3 is 14 residues long. The CDR3 sequence is CASSPTSSSYEQYF. In nucleotides, the CDR3 is TGTGCCAGCAGCCCTACCTCGAGCTCCTACGAGCAGTACTTC.

This chain uses TRBV7-8 with TRBJ1-4; 8 nucleotides align to TRBD1. The CDR3 has 14 residues. Germline CDR1 and CDR2: SGHVS and FQNEAQ. The V segment lost 7 bases and the J segment 8 bases; nucleotides outside the gene matches: 9. CDR3 DNA: TGTGCCAGCAAACCACAGGGGGGCGGGGAAAAACTGTTTTTT. Encoded protein: CASKPQGGGEKLFF.

J is TRBJ2-7 and V is TRBV5-1; 9 bases fit TRBD2. The germline gives CDR1 SGHRS, CDR2 YFSETQ. The ends lost 0 bases at V and 4 bases at J; junction bases unmatched: 5. The CDR3 runs 15 residues. CDR3 in amino acids: CASSLEVSGGYEQYF. CDR3 bases: TGCGCCAGCAGCTTGGAGGTTAGCGGGGGATACGAGCAGTACTTC. The complete variable domain, with remaining parts taken from reference TRBV5-1 and TRBJ2-7, reads KAGVTQTPRYLIKTRGQQVTLSCSPISGHRSVSWYQQTPGQGLQFLFEYFSETQRNKGNFPGRFSGRQFSNSRSEMNVSTLELGDSALYLCASSLEVSGGYEQYFGPGTRLTVT.

V is TRBV4-1 and J is TRBJ2-3, with TRBD2 matching over 14 bases. This CDR3 contains 15 residues. The junction had 0 bases not matched to a gene; V was cut back by 1 base and J by 6 bases. From germline, CDR1 is MGHRA and CDR2 YSYEKL. In DNA form, the CDR3 reads TGCGCCAGCAGCCAAGGGACTAGCGGGAGGGATACGCAGTATTTT. Protein: CASSQGTSGRDTQYF.

In DNA form, the CDR3 reads TGTGCCACCATTGTGACTAGCGGGGGCACCTACGAGCAGTACTTC. Protein sequence: CATIVTSGGTYEQYF. The chain combines TRBV28 with TRBJ2-7; TRBD2 matches 12 bases. The CDR3 is 15 residues long. CDR1 and CDR2 from the germline V gene are MDHEN and SYDVKM. The junction had 9 bases not matched to a gene; V was cut back by 10 bases and J by 2 bases.

This clone turned up a few times. CDR3 DNA sequence: TGTGCCAGCAGCTACGCCGGGGGGAGGGATTCACCCCTCCACTTT. Protein: CASSYAGGRDSPLHF. The V and J genes are TRBV7-8 and TRBJ1-6; TRBD1 might be the D (5 bases). The germline gives CDR1 SGHVS, CDR2 FQNEAQ. Between the trimmed V and J ends, which lost 4 bases and 8 bases, there was a span of 15 bases. The CDR3 runs to 15 residues. Drawing the rest from reference TRBV7-8 and TRBJ1-6, the complete variable domain is GAGVSQSPRYKVAKRGQDVALRCDPISGHVSLFWYQQALGQGPEFLTYFQNEAQLDKSGLPSDRFFAERPEGSVSTLKIQRTQQEDSAVYLCASSYAGGRDSPLHFGNGTRLTVT.

V gene TRBV5-1 combines with J gene TRBJ1-2; maybe TRBD1 (5 bases). V was cut by 0 bases and J by 8 bases, with 23 bases left in between. The CDR3 spans 17 residues. Per the germline V gene, CDR1 is SGHRS and CDR2 is YFSETQ. The DNA for the CDR3 is TGCGCCAGCAGCTTGGGCCCCCAAACGGGCGGGGGTCTGGGCTACACCTTC. This codes for CASSLGPQTGGGLGYTF.

The rearrangement uses TRBV7-2 and TRBJ2-1; the D is unclear. This CDR3 has 13 amino acids. The germline V gene encodes CDR1 SGHTA and CDR2 FQGNSA. V was shortened by 3 bases and J by 9 bases, with 12 bases between the two germline ends. CDR3 sequence: CASSFLVYAEQFF. As DNA, the CDR3 is TGTGCCAGCAGCTTTCTAGTTTACGCTGAGCAGTTCTTC.

The CDR3 loop is CASSENWNRRNQPQHF. In DNA, the CDR3 is TGTGCCAGCAGTGAAAATTGGAACAGGCGCAATCAGCCCCAGCATTTT. This rearrangement joins TRBV6-1 to TRBJ1-5; D is perhaps TRBD1 (5 bases). The CDR3 is 16 amino acids. CDR1 and CDR2 from the germline V gene are MNHNS and SASEGT. With 2 bases removed from V and 2 bases from J, the gap between germline ends came to 13 bases.

The chain combines TRBV19 with TRBJ2-4; 9 bases fit TRBD1. Germline V gene lookup returns CDR1 LNHDA and CDR2 SQIVND (reference sequence). The trim removed 5 bases at V and 9 bases at J, leaving 11 bases unmatched. CDR3 size: 15 residues. In nucleotides, the CDR3 is TGTGCCAGTAGTGAGGGGGGGACAGGGTTGTCCATTCAGTACTTC. It specifies CASSEGGTGLSIQYF.

The chain is built from TRBV9 and TRBJ2-1; TRBD1 might be the D (6 bases). Trimming took off 3 bases at V and 0 bases at J, with 10 bases between the two ends. Germline V lookup: CDR1 SGDLS, CDR2 YYNGEE. This CDR3 contains 15 residues. The CDR3 loop reads CASSGQVPSYNEQFF. In DNA form, the CDR3 reads TGTGCCAGCAGCGGACAGGTTCCCTCCTACAATGAGCAGTTCTTC. The full variable domain, completed using reference TRBV9 and TRBJ2-1, is DSGVTQTPKHLITATGQRVTLRCSPRSGDLSVYWYQQSLDQGLQFLIQYYNGEERAKGNILERFSAQQFPDLHSELNLSSLELGDSALYFCASSGQVPSYNEQFFGPGTRLTVL.

The chain is built from TRBV6-7 and TRBJ1-2; D gene unclear. TRBV6-7 is identified as an open reading frame with a role that is uncertain. The CDR3 extends over 10 amino acids. Trimming cost V 6 bases and J 7 bases, with 6 bases left between them. The CDR3 sequence is CASRAVGYTF. The CDR3 nucleotides are TGTGCCAGCAGGGCGGTTGGCTACACCTTC.

This chain uses TRBV4-1 with TRBJ1-1; weak D call: TRBD1 (5 bases). V was cut by 4 bases and J by 5 bases, with 20 bases left in between. CDR3 length: 16 residues. Germline V gene data show CDR1 as MGHRA and CDR2 as YSYEKL. CDR3 protein: CASSPGVLGMGTEAFF. The CDR3 region has the DNA TGCGCCAGCAGCCCGGGGGTTTTAGGGATGGGGACTGAAGCTTTCTTT.

The chain joins TRBV20-1 to TRBJ1-2; D call uncertain. This CDR3 is built from 11 residues. With 0 bases removed from V and 6 bases from J, the gap between germline ends came to 5 bases. Per the germline V gene, CDR1 is DFQATT and CDR2 is SNEGSKA (reference sequence). The CDR3 region has the DNA TGCAGTGCTAGAGAAGCGCATGGCTACACCTTC. It is translated as CSAREAHGYTF.

This clone appeared a single time. V gene TRBV29-1 combines with J gene TRBJ2-1; TRBD2 agrees at 13 bases. Germline V gene lookup returns CDR1 SQVTM and CDR2 ANQGSEA. Losses at the gene ends were 6 bases for V and 8 bases for J; bases not matched to a gene: 13. This CDR3 region has 16 residues. The chain's CDR3 is CSVLILAGGLKDEQFF. DNA of the CDR3: TGCAGCGTCCTGATACTAGCGGGGGGGCTCAAAGATGAGCAGTTCTTC.

The chain is built from TRBV7-9 and TRBJ1-2; 8 nucleotides agree with TRBD1. The germline V gene encodes CDR1 SEHNR and CDR2 FQNEAQ (reference sequence). J was trimmed by 7 bases and V by 5 bases; bases with no gene match: 9. The CDR3 is 14 amino acids. The CDR3 coding sequence is TGTGCCAGCAGCCCATACAGGGGGTCGGGTGGCTACACCTTC. Translated: CASSPYRGSGGYTF.

The CDR3 region is CAISDPRGGPGNTIYF. In DNA, the CDR3 is TGTGCCATCAGTGATCCTCGAGGGGGACCTGGAAACACCATATATTTT. This rearrangement joins TRBV10-3 to TRBJ1-3; tentatively, D is TRBD1 (6 bases). V dropped 3 bases and J dropped 2 bases, with 14 bases sitting between them. The V gene's germline CDR1 is ENHRY and CDR2 SYGVKD. CDR3 length: 16 residues.

DNA for the CDR3: TGCGCCAGCAGCCTGGAGCTCAGGCGAGGGACTGAAGCTTTCTTT. Amino acid sequence: CASSLELRRGTEAFF. J is TRBJ1-1 and V is TRBV5-1, with D unresolved. Trimming removed 4 bases from V and 5 bases from J, with 18 bases in between. The V gene's germline CDR1 is SGHRS and CDR2 YFSETQ. The CDR3 sequence is 15 residues long.

A note on this clone: This CDR3 is also generated by other DNA sequences in the sample. This rearrangement joins TRBV29-1 to TRBJ1-2; 9 bases match TRBD1. The germline V gene encodes CDR1 SQVTM and CDR2 ANQGSEA. The CDR3 runs to 12 residues. V lost 6 bases to trimming and J lost 2 bases; unmatched junction nucleotides: 1. For the CDR3, the DNA is TGCAGCGTGGGACAGGGCAACTATGGCTACACCTTC. Translation gives CSVGQGNYGYTF.

The rearrangement joins TRBV27 to TRBJ1-2, with 9 positions matching TRBD1. V dropped 4 bases and J dropped 6; count of bases not matched to a gene: 3. There are 13 residues in the CDR3. Germline CDR1 reads MNHEY; CDR2 reads SMNVEV (reference sequence). The CDR3 loop reads CASSSGTGHGYTF. Here the CDR3 DNA reads TGTGCCAGCAGTTCGGGGACAGGGCATGGCTACACCTTC.

The chain has TRBV12-2 and TRBJ1-1; TRBD1 is the table's D call, not checked against the DNA. TRBV12-2 is a documented pseudogene. The CDR3 is made up of 15 amino acids. CDR3 bases: TGTGCAAGTCGCCTCAAAATAGGACAGCCACTTGAAGCTTTCTTT. Translation: CASRLKIGQPLEAFF.

This sequence joins TRBV6-2 or TRBV6-3 and TRBJ2-7; a weak D match, TRBD2 (6 bases). The germline CDR1 and CDR2 sequences are MNHEY and SVGEGT. The CDR3 contains 14 residues. V shed 5 bases and J shed 2 bases, with 13 bases lying between them. CDR3 in amino acids: CASSQGLGTYEQYF. Written as DNA, the CDR3 is TGTGCCAGCAGTCAGGGACTGGGGACCTACGAGCAGTACTTC.

This clone came up once. V usage is TRBV10-1 and J usage is TRBJ1-1; TRBD1 is a possible D gene (6 bases). The CDR3 loop spans 15 amino acids. V was cut by 3 bases and J by 4 bases, with 15 bases left in between. Germline lookup yields CDR1 WNHNN and CDR2 SYGVQD (reference sequence). The CDR3 spells CASSDRGKGTTEAFF. Written as DNA, the CDR3 is TGCGCCAGCAGTGACAGGGGAAAAGGGACCACTGAAGCTTTCTTT.

This chain links TRBV7-2 with TRBJ1-4; 8 nucleotides agree with TRBD1. V lost 0 bases and J lost 8; bases outside the gene matches: 5. Germline V gene lookup returns CDR1 SGHTA and CDR2 FQGNSA. The length of the CDR3 is 15 residues. CDR3 amino acids: CASSLAQGAGEKLFF. DNA of the CDR3: TGTGCCAGCAGCTTAGCGCAGGGGGCGGGAGAAAAACTGTTTTTT.

This rearrangement joins TRBV6-5 to TRBJ1-1; D unclear. The germline V and J ends were trimmed by 2 bases and 0 bases, with 10 bases remaining between them. Germline CDR1 reads MNHEY; CDR2 reads SVGAGI. CDR3 length: 15 amino acids. The CDR3 sequence: CASSYARSLNTEAFF. The CDR3 coding sequence is TGTGCCAGCAGTTACGCTAGGAGTTTGAACACTGAAGCTTTCTTT.

In this sample, this clone turned up once. The chain joins TRBV7-2 to TRBJ1-3; 9 bases align to TRBD1. This CDR3 is 15 amino acids long. V was clipped by 5 bases and J by 4 bases; unmatched bases: 6. CDR1 SGHTA and CDR2 FQGNSA come from the germline V gene. The CDR3 nucleotides are TGTGCCAGCAGCGTACAGGGGGCCGGGGGAAACACCATATATTTT. It yields the protein CASSVQGAGGNTIYF.